This entry is about one T cell receptor (beta chain). The target antigen is unknown. The data were taken from a study of T cell responses to AZD1222 COVID-19 vaccine. Findings of the study overall: At 160-218 and 743-854, vaccine-associated CD4 TCRs were dominant, and they spanned spike.

Using immunoSEQ multiplex PCR, the repertoire was profiled, and TCRdb retains in-frame clones only, with some absent. This sample has more than 110,000 clones, with 88% found just once. The V and J ends lost 6 bases and 1 base, in that order; junction bases with no gene match: 5. This CDR3 has 15 residues. The germline V gene has CDR1 LNHDA and CDR2 SQIVND (reference sequence). This sequence joins TRBV19 and TRBJ1-5; TRBD1 agrees at 8 bases. The TCR was taken from an adult in good health. Sequenced material: peripheral blood, taken on day 0 of AZD1222 vaccination. The CDR3 bases are TGTGCCAGTAGCCAACAGGGGGAGAGCAATCAGCCCCAGCATTTT. Its protein is CASSQQGESNQPQHF.